These T cell receptor beta chains were read from a single sample in a study of cytomegalovirus exposure and HLA in healthy donors. Method: immunoSEQ multiplex PCR; TCRdb's copy keeps in-frame clones and lacks some. The sample lists about 50,000 clones, 72% occurring once. What was sequenced was PBMCs. The receptors were sampled from a woman in her forties or fifties in good health and CMV-seronegative. Both conserved end residues are part of each CDR3. The D gene is left open where the match is weak. Size is omitted from some rows. Given values are once, few, many or a class for expanded clones.

size	V	length	J	D	CDR3	DNA
NA	TRBV5-1	13	TRBJ2-3	NA	CASRFEGSNTQYF	TGCGCCAGCAGGTTTGAGGGTAGCAATACGCAGTATTTT
NA	TRBV28	14	TRBJ2-7	TRBD2	CASLTTSGAYEQYF	TGTGCCAGCCTCACGACTAGCGGAGCCTACGAGCAGTACTTC
NA	TRBV6-1	13	TRBJ2-7	NA	CASSEARTYEQYF	TGTGCCAGCAGTGAAGCGCGGACCTACGAGCAGTACTTC
NA	TRBV18	14	TRBJ1-1	NA	CASSPTAKDTEAFF	TGTGCCAGCTCACCAACAGCCAAGGACACTGAAGCTTTCTTT
NA	TRBV28	16	TRBJ2-7	NA	CASSSGTSRYSYEQYF	TGTGCCAGCAGCTCCGGGACTTCGAGGTACTCCTACGAGCAGTACTTC
NA	TRBV19	15	TRBJ1-4	TRBD1	CASSTGTANNEKLFF	TGTGCCAGTAGTACAGGGACAGCCAACAATGAAAAACTGTTTTTT
NA	TRBV4-2	16	TRBJ2-3	NA	CASSQEGPGGTDTQYF	TGTGCCAGCAGCCAAGAGGGGCCGGGGGGCACAGATACGCAGTATTTT
NA	TRBV28	13	TRBJ2-7	NA	CASTLGGRVEQYF	TGTGCCAGCACCCTAGGGGGGAGGGTCGAGCAGTACTTC
NA	TRBV7-8	16	TRBJ1-3	TRBD1	CASSPQSRGPGNTIYF	TGTGCCAGCAGCCCCCAGTCCAGGGGGCCTGGAAACACCATATATTTT
NA	TRBV30	14	TRBJ2-3	NA	CAWSAGDVTDTQYF	TGTGCCTGGAGTGCAGGGGATGTGACAGATACGCAGTATTTT
NA	TRBV7-2	14	TRBJ2-7	TRBD1	CASSLRQGGYEQYF	TGTGCCAGCAGCTTAAGACAGGGGGGCTACGAGCAGTACTTC
NA	TRBV30	14	TRBJ1-3	NA	CAWIVGGASYPIYF	TGTGCCTGGATCGTGGGGGGGGCGAGCTACCCCATATATTTT
NA	TRBV29-1	16	TRBJ2-4	NA	CSVVVGGPLAKNIQYF	TGCAGCGTTGTTGTGGGCGGGCCTCTAGCCAAAAACATTCAGTACTTC
NA	TRBV5-1	16	TRBJ2-7	TRBD2	CASSLEVGLAAYEQYF	TGCGCCAGCAGCTTGGAGGTTGGACTAGCGGCTTACGAGCAGTACTTC
NA	TRBV6-1	15	TRBJ1-2	TRBD1	CASSMEGQEFEGYTF	TGTGCCAGCAGTATGGAGGGACAGGAGTTTGAGGGCTACACCTTC
NA	TRBV4-1	17	TRBJ2-3	TRBD2	CASSQEGSGGRTDTQYF	TGCGCCAGCAGCCAAGAGGGTAGCGGGGGGCGCACAGATACGCAGTATTTT
few	TRBV23-1	17	TRBJ1-5	NA	CASTQGQGKPTNQPQHF	TGCGCCAGCACCCAGGGGCAGGGAAAGCCCACCAATCAGCCCCAGCATTTT
few	TRBV7-2	18	TRBJ1-5	NA	CASSLGDSRAYSNQPQHF	TGTGCCAGCAGCTTAGGGGATTCGCGGGCGTATAGCAATCAGCCCCAGCATTTT
once	TRBV9	16	TRBJ1-1	NA	CASSVRDRPLNTEAFF	TGTGCCAGCAGCGTCAGGGATAGGCCCCTGAACACTGAAGCTTTCTTT
NA	TRBV27	16	TRBJ1-5	TRBD1	CASSPGNRGRNQPQHF	TGTGCCAGCAGTCCAGGAAACAGGGGTCGCAATCAGCCCCAGCATTTT
NA	TRBV27	14	TRBJ2-7	NA	CASSSLTAEGGQYF	TGTGCCAGCAGTTCATTGACGGCAGAAGGGGGGCAGTACTTC
few	TRBV2	14	TRBJ2-7	NA	CASRNQGQSYEQYF	TGTGCCAGCAGAAACCAGGGGCAGTCCTACGAGCAGTACTTC
NA	TRBV29-1	12	TRBJ2-5	NA	CSVGARQETQYF	TGCAGCGTTGGGGCCAGGCAAGAGACCCAGTACTTC
NA	TRBV19	16	TRBJ1-2	TRBD1	CASSIRAGGDNYGYTF	TGTGCCAGTAGTATAAGGGCAGGGGGCGATAACTATGGCTACACCTTC
NA	TRBV28	13	TRBJ2-2	NA	CASSSGTTGELFF	TGTGCCAGCAGTTCGGGGACTACCGGGGAGCTGTTTTTT
few	TRBV4-2	13	TRBJ2-7	TRBD2	CASSQEAGGGQYF	TGTGCCAGCAGCCAAGAGGCGGGGGGCGGGCAGTACTTC
NA	TRBV5-5	14	TRBJ2-5	TRBD1	CASSLPGGMETQYF	TGTGCCAGCAGCTTACCAGGGGGCATGGAGACCCAGTACTTC
once	TRBV10-2	16	TRBJ2-2	TRBD1	CASSGPGQLNTGELFF	TGCGCCAGCAGTGGTCCGGGACAGCTGAACACCGGGGAGCTGTTTTTT
few	TRBV14	13	TRBJ2-1	TRBD2	CASSQRLAGEQFF	TGTGCCAGCAGCCAACGACTAGCGGGAGAGCAGTTCTTC
NA	TRBV7-8	13	TRBJ2-7	NA	CASSLDNTYEQYF	TGTGCCAGCAGCCTTGACAATACCTACGAGCAGTACTTC
NA	TRBV30	12	TRBJ2-5	NA	CAWSVQEETQYF	TGTGCCTGGAGTGTACAGGAAGAGACCCAGTACTTC
NA	TRBV4-1	15	TRBJ1-1	NA	CASSPGPREDTEAFF	TGCGCCAGCAGCCCTGGGCCACGGGAGGACACTGAAGCTTTCTTT
NA	TRBV10-1	15	TRBJ2-7	TRBD2	CASSEASGPSYEQYF	TGCGCCAGCAGTGAAGCTAGCGGGCCTTCCTACGAGCAGTACTTC
NA	TRBV30	13	TRBJ2-7	TRBD2	CAWTSGRYREQYF	TGTGCCTGGACTAGCGGGAGATACAGGGAGCAGTACTTC
NA	TRBV7-3	20	TRBJ2-7	NA	CASSKIPGNLTGRFVHEQYF	TGTGCCAGCAGCAAAATCCCAGGGAACCTAACGGGCCGCTTCGTCCACGAGCAGTACTTC
NA	TRBV2	13	TRBJ1-1	NA	CASSGDSRAEAFF	TGTGCCAGCAGTGGGGACTCCCGGGCTGAAGCCTTCTTT
NA	TRBV28	15	TRBJ1-2	TRBD1	CASSGEGTGVYGYTF	TGTGCCAGCAGTGGAGAGGGGACAGGGGTCTATGGCTACACCTTC
NA	TRBV2	15	TRBJ1-5	TRBD1	CASSEGQDPSMAQHF	TGTGCCAGCAGTGAGGGACAGGACCCCAGCATGGCCCAGCATTTT
once	TRBV10-3	15	TRBJ2-7	NA	CAISEYGRWAGEQYF	TGTGCCATCAGTGAGTATGGCAGGTGGGCAGGGGAGCAGTACTTC
NA	TRBV4-3	16	TRBJ1-1	NA	CASSQDLDDEDTEAFF	TGCGCCAGCAGCCAAGACCTTGACGATGAGGACACTGAAGCTTTCTTT
few	TRBV7-9	14	TRBJ1-5	NA	CASSLAGANQPQHF	TGTGCCAGCAGCTTAGCGGGGGCCAATCAGCCCCAGCATTTT
NA	TRBV28	15	TRBJ1-3	NA	CASSGSRDSGNTIYF	TGTGCCAGCAGTGGGTCGCGGGACTCTGGAAACACCATATATTTT
NA	TRBV4-2	15	TRBJ2-7	TRBD2	CASSQFSGTSYEQYF	TGTGCCAGCAGCCAATTTAGCGGGACTTCCTACGAGCAGTACTTC
few	TRBV6-5	12	TRBJ2-5	NA	CASNARGETQYF	TGTGCCAGCAATGCTAGGGGGGAGACCCAGTACTTC
NA	TRBV29-1	14	TRBJ1-1	NA	CSVAREYMNTEAFF	TGCAGCGTTGCCAGGGAATACATGAACACTGAAGCTTTCTTT